These 5 T cell receptor beta chains were all obtained from the same sample, sequenced in a study of blood T cell repertoires in COVID-19. The assay was immunoSEQ multiplex PCR, and TCRdb's table has in-frame clones only and misses some. The table lists 250,000 to 300,000 clones, 70% to 85% of them singletons, with 3% to 3.5% in the top ten. The sequencing input was peripheral blood. The origin of the receptors is an elderly woman with acute or convalescent COVID-19.

The chain combines TRBV3-1 (or the pseudogene TRBV3-2) with TRBJ1-1, with D tentatively TRBD1 (5 bases). CDR1 is LGHDT and CDR2 is YNNKEL in the germline V gene (reference sequence). The CDR3 has 15 amino acids. V dropped 0 bases and J dropped 1 base, with 9 bases sitting between them. In DNA form, the CDR3 reads TGTGCCAGCAGCCAAGAGCCGGGGGGGAACACTGAAGCTTTCTTT. Protein: CASSQEPGGNTEAFF.

CDR3 coding DNA: TGTGCCAGCAGTTACGCTAGCGGGAGGGGAGAGACCCAGTACTTC. The encoded protein is CASSYASGRGETQYF. This chain uses TRBV6-2 or TRBV6-3 with TRBJ2-5; TRBD2 matches 12 bases. This CDR3 comprises 15 residues. CDR1 and CDR2 (germline): MNHEY, SVGEGT. Trimming cost V 2 bases and J 4 bases; bases outside gene matches: 2.

This chain joins TRBV6-6 and TRBJ2-1, with D perhaps TRBD2 (6 bases). This CDR3 region has 12 residues. In germline, CDR1 is MNHNY, CDR2 SVGAGI (reference sequence). The V and J ends lost 10 bases and 4 bases respectively, with 11 bases between them. CDR3 DNA: TGTGCCACCGTAGCGGATTACAATGAGCAGTTCTTC. It translates to CATVADYNEQFF.

The chain joins TRBV7-8 to TRBJ2-2, with TRBD1 identical over 8 bases. The CDR3 sequence is 16 residues long. Germline V gives CDR1 SGHVS, CDR2 FQNEAQ. The junction had 9 bases not matched to a gene; V was cut back by 7 bases and J by 2 bases. The CDR3 sequence is CASTRAGGGNTGELFF. CDR3 sequence (DNA): TGTGCCAGCACCCGAGCAGGGGGCGGAAACACCGGGGAGCTGTTTTTT.

The chain is built from TRBV11-2 and TRBJ2-1; 9 nucleotides agree with TRBD2. Germline CDR1 and CDR2: SGHAT and FQNNGV. V was clipped by 0 bases and J by 5 bases; unmatched bases: 2. The length of the CDR3 is 15 residues. CDR3 amino acids: CASSLDSGSHNEQFF. CDR3 sequence (DNA): TGTGCCAGCAGCTTAGATAGCGGGAGCCACAATGAGCAGTTCTTC.